Here is one TCR beta chain with its context. Its antigen is not identified. The sample comes from a study of blood T cells in healthy people across ages. Overall study findings and caveats: In older individuals, TCR beta diversity per million T cells was lower, falling roughly linearly with age.

Trimming cost V 6 bases and J 7 bases; bases outside gene matches: 14. Germline CDR1 MNHEY, CDR2 SMNVEV (reference sequence). CDR3 length: 16 residues. Using a J-beta primer mix together with a sample-barcoded 5' primer, a second PCR was run for 7 to 11 cycles. All samples gave at least 2.5 million CDR3-containing paired-end reads. Each CDR3 protein is one row after TCRdb ran MiXCR on the 5' RACE reads. The sample includes over 300,000 distinct CDR3 sequences, roughly half of them seen just once. The source of this sequence is a man in his sixties in good health. The source material was blood. V usage is TRBV27 and J usage is TRBJ2-1; 8 positions match TRBD1. For the CDR3, the DNA is TGTGCCAGCAGCCTAGGAAGAGGACAGGGTGGGAATGAGCAGTTCTTC. Encoded protein: CASSLGRGQGGNEQFF.